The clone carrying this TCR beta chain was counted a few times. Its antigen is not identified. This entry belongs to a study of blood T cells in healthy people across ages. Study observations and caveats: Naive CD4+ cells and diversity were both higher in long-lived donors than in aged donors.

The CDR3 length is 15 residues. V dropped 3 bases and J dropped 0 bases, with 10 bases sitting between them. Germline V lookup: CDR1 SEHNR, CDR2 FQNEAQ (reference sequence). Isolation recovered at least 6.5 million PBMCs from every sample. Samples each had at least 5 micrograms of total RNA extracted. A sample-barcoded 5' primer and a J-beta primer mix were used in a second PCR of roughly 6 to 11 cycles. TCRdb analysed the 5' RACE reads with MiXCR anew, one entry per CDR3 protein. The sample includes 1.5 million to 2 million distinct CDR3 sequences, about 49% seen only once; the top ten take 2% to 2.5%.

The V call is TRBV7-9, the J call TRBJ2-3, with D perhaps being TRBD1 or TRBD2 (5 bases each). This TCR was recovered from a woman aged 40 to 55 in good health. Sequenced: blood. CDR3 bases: TGTGCCAGCAGCTTCCGGGACGGGAGCACAGATACGCAGTATTTT. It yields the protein CASSFRDGSTDTQYF. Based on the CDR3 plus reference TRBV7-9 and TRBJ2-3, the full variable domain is DTGVSQNPRHKITKRGQNVTFRCDPISEHNRLYWYRQTLGQGPEFLTYFQNEAQLEKSRLLSDRFSAERPKGSFSTLEIQRTEQGDSAMYLCASSFRDGSTDTQYFGPGTRLTVL.